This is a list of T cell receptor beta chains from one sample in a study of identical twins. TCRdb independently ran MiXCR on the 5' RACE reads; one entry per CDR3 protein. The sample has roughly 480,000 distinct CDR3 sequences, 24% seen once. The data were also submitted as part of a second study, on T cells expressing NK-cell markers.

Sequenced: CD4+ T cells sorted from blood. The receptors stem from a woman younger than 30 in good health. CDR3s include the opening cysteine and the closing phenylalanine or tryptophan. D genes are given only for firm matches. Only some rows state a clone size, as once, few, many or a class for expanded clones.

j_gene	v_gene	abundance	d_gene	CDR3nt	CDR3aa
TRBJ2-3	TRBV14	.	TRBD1	TGTGCCAGCAGCCATGTAGGGGGCTACCAGGATACGCAGTATTTT	CASSHVGGYQDTQYF
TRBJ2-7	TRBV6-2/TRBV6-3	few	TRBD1	TGTGCCAGCAGTTTTACGACAGGGGGATACGAGCAGTACTTC	CASSFTTGGYEQYF
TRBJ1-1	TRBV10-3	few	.	TGTGCCATCAGCCGAGGGGCCAGGGAAAACACTGAAGCTTTCTTT	CAISRGARENTEAFF
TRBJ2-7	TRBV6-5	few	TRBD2	TGTGCCAGCAGTTACAGACCGGGACTAGCGAATCCTCACGAGCAGTACTTC	CASSYRPGLANPHEQYF
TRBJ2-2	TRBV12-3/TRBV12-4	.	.	TGTGCCAGCAGTTCGACAGGACAGCTAACCGGGGAGCTGTTTTTT	CASSSTGQLTGELFF
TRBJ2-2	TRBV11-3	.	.	TGTGCCAGCAGCTTTACCGGGACTCCGGCCGGGGAGCTGTTTTTT	CASSFTGTPAGELFF
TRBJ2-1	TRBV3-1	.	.	TGTGCCAGCAGCCAAATTTCGGCTTCTAGAGAGCAGTTCTTC	CASSQISASREQFF
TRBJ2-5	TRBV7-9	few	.	TGTGCCAGCAGCGCCCACCAAGAGACCCAGTACTTC	CASSAHQETQYF
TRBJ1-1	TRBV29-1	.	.	TGCAGCGTTACCAGGGACCGGAACACTGAAGCTTTCTTT	CSVTRDRNTEAFF
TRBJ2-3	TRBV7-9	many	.	TGTGCCAGCGGCAGCACAGATACGCAGTATTTT	CASGSTDTQYF
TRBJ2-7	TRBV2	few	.	TGTGCCAGCACAACAGGGATGGCCTACGAGCAGTACTTC	CASTTGMAYEQYF
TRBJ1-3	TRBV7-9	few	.	TGTGCCAGCACCCTGGGAGGGATCGGTGGAAACACCATATATTTT	CASTLGGIGGNTIYF
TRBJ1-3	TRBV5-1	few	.	TGCGCCAGCAGATCGGCAGGTTTCTCAGGAAACACCATATATTTT	CASRSAGFSGNTIYF
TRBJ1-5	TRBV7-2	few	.	TGTGCCAGCAGCTCAGACCCGGGCCTTGGCACGCCCCAGCATTTT	CASSSDPGLGTPQHF
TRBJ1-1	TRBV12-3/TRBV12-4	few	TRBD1	TGTGCCAGCAGTGGATCGGGACAGGAAGCTTTCTTT	CASSGSGQEAFF
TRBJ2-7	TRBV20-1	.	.	TGCAGCTCGGGCCGGGCTCAGGGTTCCTACGAGCAGTACTTC	CSSGRAQGSYEQYF
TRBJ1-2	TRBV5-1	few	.	TGCGCCAGCAGCTCGGGGTCCTCCGGTGCTAACTATGGCTACACCTTC	CASSSGSSGANYGYTF
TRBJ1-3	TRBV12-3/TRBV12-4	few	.	TGTGCCAGCAGTTTATTACGGTTCTCTGGAAACACCATATATTTT	CASSLLRFSGNTIYF
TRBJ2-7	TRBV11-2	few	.	TGTGCCAGCCAATTAACAGGACGCTTGATTAGGAGCTCCTACGAGCAGTACTTC	CASQLTGRLIRSSYEQYF
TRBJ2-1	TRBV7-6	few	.	TGTGCCAGCAGCTTAAATAGGGTCAGGAACAATGAGCAGTTCTTC	CASSLNRVRNNEQFF
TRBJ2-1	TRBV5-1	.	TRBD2	TGCGCCAGCCGGACGGGGGGGGCCACCTACAATGAGCAGTTCTTC	CASRTGGATYNEQFF
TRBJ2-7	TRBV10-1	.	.	TGCGCCAGCAGTGAGTCGTTCGGGCGGCGGGGGCAGTACTTC	CASSESFGRRGQYF
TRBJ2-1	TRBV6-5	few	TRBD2	TGTGCCAGCAGTTACTCGGGAGGGTACAATGAGCAGTTCTTC	CASSYSGGYNEQFF
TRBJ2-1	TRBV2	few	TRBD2	TGTGCCAGCAGTGAACAGCGGGGAGTGTCCTACAATGAGCAGTTCTTC	CASSEQRGVSYNEQFF
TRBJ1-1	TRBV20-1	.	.	TGCAGTGCTAAAGGGGGAGCTACCACTGAAGCTTTCTTT	CSAKGGATTEAFF
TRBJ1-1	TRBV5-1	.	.	TGCGCCAGCAGCTCAGGAGCCGGGGGAGTGAACACTGAAGCTTTCTTT	CASSSGAGGVNTEAFF
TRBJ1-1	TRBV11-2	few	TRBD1	TGTGCCAGCAGCTTAGATCGATCCGGGACAGTGAACACTGAAGCTTTCTTT	CASSLDRSGTVNTEAFF
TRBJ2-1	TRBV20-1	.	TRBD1	TGCAGTGCTAGGACAGGGGCGCATTACAATGAGCAGTTCTTC	CSARTGAHYNEQFF
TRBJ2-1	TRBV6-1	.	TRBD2	TGTGCCAGCAGACTTCTAACTAGCGGGAAAGACAATGAGCAGTTCTTC	CASRLLTSGKDNEQFF
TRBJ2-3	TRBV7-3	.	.	TGTGCCAGTAACGGGGGGCTTGCCACAGATACGCAGTATTTT	CASNGGLATDTQYF